These T cell receptor beta chains were read from a single sample in a study of blood T cell repertoires in COVID-19. Measured with immunoSEQ multiplex PCR; TCRdb has only the in-frame clones, and not every one. The sample has about 80,000 clones, around 76% seen once. Sequencing was performed on peripheral blood. The origin of the receptors is a man between 65 and 85 years old with active or convalescent COVID-19. Both conserved end residues are part of each CDR3. The order of the fields is V gene, J gene, clone size, D gene, CDR3 DNA, CDR3 protein. A D gene is named only where the DNA matches it firmly. Size values are once, few and many counts, or a class for expanded clones, and some rows have none.

v_gene: TRBV3-1/TRBV3-2
j_gene: TRBJ1-6
abundance: NA
d_gene: NA
CDR3nt: TGTGCCAGCAGCCAAGAGGGGGCGGTAAATTCACCCCTCCACTTT
CDR3aa: CASSQEGAVNSPLHF

v_gene: TRBV6-1
j_gene: TRBJ1-5
abundance: NA
d_gene: NA
CDR3nt: TGTGCCAGCAGTGAAGTGCAGGGGATCCAGCCCCAGCATTTT
CDR3aa: CASSEVQGIQPQHF

v_gene: TRBV29-1
j_gene: TRBJ2-1
abundance: NA
d_gene: NA
CDR3nt: TGCAGCGGAGGAAGGGGCAATGAGCAGTTCTTC
CDR3aa: CSGGRGNEQFF

v_gene: TRBV5-1
j_gene: TRBJ1-1
abundance: NA
d_gene: NA
CDR3nt: TGCGCCAGCAGCTTGCAGAACACTGAAGCTTTCTTT
CDR3aa: CASSLQNTEAFF

v_gene: TRBV24-1
j_gene: TRBJ2-2
abundance: NA
d_gene: TRBD1
CDR3nt: TGTGCCACCAGTGACCTCTCAGGGGGCAGGAACACCGGGGAGCTGTTTTTT
CDR3aa: CATSDLSGGRNTGELFF

v_gene: TRBV24-1
j_gene: TRBJ2-7
abundance: few
d_gene: NA
CDR3nt: TGTGCCACCGGGCAGGGTAATGACCACGAGCAGTACTTC
CDR3aa: CATGQGNDHEQYF

v_gene: TRBV19
j_gene: TRBJ1-1
abundance: NA
d_gene: TRBD1
CDR3nt: TGTGCCAGTAGTATTAGGCAGGGGGCGGATATGAACACTGAAGCTTTCTTT
CDR3aa: CASSIRQGADMNTEAFF

v_gene: TRBV6-5
j_gene: TRBJ2-1
abundance: NA
d_gene: TRBD1
CDR3nt: TGTGCCAGCAGTACCATGGACAGGGTCAATGAGCAGTTCTTC
CDR3aa: CASSTMDRVNEQFF

v_gene: TRBV24-1
j_gene: TRBJ2-1
abundance: NA
d_gene: NA
CDR3nt: TGTGCCACCAGTGACCTGACACGGAATGAGCAGTTCTTC
CDR3aa: CATSDLTRNEQFF

v_gene: TRBV10-1
j_gene: TRBJ2-7
abundance: few
d_gene: NA
CDR3nt: TGCGCCAGCAGTTCTCAGGGGCTGGGGTCCGAGCAGTACTTC
CDR3aa: CASSSQGLGSEQYF

v_gene: TRBV5-4
j_gene: TRBJ1-1
abundance: NA
d_gene: NA
CDR3nt: TGTGCCAGCAGCTTGTTCTCCAGAATGAACACTGAAGCTTTCTTT
CDR3aa: CASSLFSRMNTEAFF

v_gene: TRBV11-2
j_gene: TRBJ1-6
abundance: NA
d_gene: NA
CDR3nt: TGTGCCAGCAGCCCCACAGGATTAAGCTCCTATAATTCACCCCTCCACTTT
CDR3aa: CASSPTGLSSYNSPLHF

v_gene: TRBV21-1
j_gene: TRBJ1-1
abundance: once
d_gene: NA
CDR3nt: TGTGCCAGCAGCAAAGGTCGGGGACAGGGAGACACTGAAGCTTTCTTT
CDR3aa: CASSKGRGQGDTEAFF

v_gene: TRBV9
j_gene: TRBJ1-1
abundance: NA
d_gene: NA
CDR3nt: TGTGCCAGCAGCGTGAGTCGGGATGTGAACACTGAAGCTTTCTTT
CDR3aa: CASSVSRDVNTEAFF

v_gene: TRBV7-7
j_gene: TRBJ2-3
abundance: NA
d_gene: NA
CDR3nt: TGTGCCAGCAGCTTAACGGGGGAGACCACAGATACGCAGTATTTT
CDR3aa: CASSLTGETTDTQYF

v_gene: TRBV5-1
j_gene: TRBJ2-3
abundance: NA
d_gene: TRBD1
CDR3nt: TGCGCCAGCAGCTTGGGACAGGGAAACACAGATACGCAGTATTTT
CDR3aa: CASSLGQGNTDTQYF

v_gene: TRBV6-4
j_gene: TRBJ2-2
abundance: NA
d_gene: TRBD1
CDR3nt: TGTGCCAGCAGTGAACAGGGGGGATCGAACACCGGGGAGCTGTTTTTT
CDR3aa: CASSEQGGSNTGELFF

v_gene: TRBV7-3
j_gene: TRBJ2-3
abundance: NA
d_gene: NA
CDR3nt: TGTGCCAGCAGCTCATCCACAGATACGCAGTATTTT
CDR3aa: CASSSSTDTQYF